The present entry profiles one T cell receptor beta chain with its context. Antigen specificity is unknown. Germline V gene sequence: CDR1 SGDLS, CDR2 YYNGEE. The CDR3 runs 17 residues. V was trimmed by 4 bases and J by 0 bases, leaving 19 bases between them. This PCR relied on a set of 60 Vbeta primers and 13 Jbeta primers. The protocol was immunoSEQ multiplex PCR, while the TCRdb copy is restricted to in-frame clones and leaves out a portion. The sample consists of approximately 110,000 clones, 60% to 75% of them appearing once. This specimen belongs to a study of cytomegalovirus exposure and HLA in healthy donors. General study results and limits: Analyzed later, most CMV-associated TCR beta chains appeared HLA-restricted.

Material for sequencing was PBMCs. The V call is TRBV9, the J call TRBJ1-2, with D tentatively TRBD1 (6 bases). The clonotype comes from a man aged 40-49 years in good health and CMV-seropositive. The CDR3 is CASSPRQDPLANYGYTF. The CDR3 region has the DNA TGTGCCAGCAGCCCCCGACAGGACCCCTTAGCTAACTATGGCTACACCTTC. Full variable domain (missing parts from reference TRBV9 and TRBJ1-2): DSGVTQTPKHLITATGQRVTLRCSPRSGDLSVYWYQQSLDQGLQFLIQYYNGEERAKGNILERFSAQQFPDLHSELNLSSLELGDSALYFCASSPRQDPLANYGYTFGSGTRLTVV.